The 17 T cell receptor beta chains in this list originate from one sample, sequenced in a study of CD8+ T cells in alopecia areata. Specified treatment: oral pan-JAK inhibitor, 5-10 mg twice daily. cDNA prepared by RNA extraction and subsequent reverse transcription served as the template for sequencing. This table comes from immunoSEQ multiplex PCR, and its TCRdb copy is limited to in-frame clones, with some not included. This table holds 42,000 or so clones, 80% to 95% found once. The sample here was CD8+ T cells sorted from blood, taken at week 24, from a patient treated with tofacitinib. Every receptor here comes from a human donor with alopecia areata.

This clone was seen a single time. V usage is TRBV7-9 and J usage is TRBJ2-3; 8 bases match TRBD2. V lost 4 bases, J lost 0 bases, and 6 bases stayed unmatched. This CDR3 has 16 residues. Germline V CDR1 and CDR2: SEHNR, FQNEAQ (reference sequence). CDR3 DNA sequence: TGTGCCAGCAGCTGGCTTAGCGGGGAGAGCACAGATACGCAGTATTTT. This translates into CASSWLSGESTDTQYF.

V is TRBV10-3 and J is TRBJ2-1, with 8 bases matching TRBD2. The CDR3 runs 15 residues. The V and J ends lost 2 bases and 5 bases, in that order; junction bases with no gene match: 5. Germline CDR1 reads ENHRY; CDR2 reads SYGVKD. CDR3 sequence (DNA): TGTGCCATCAGTGAGGGCGGGGGGTCGAACAATGAGCAGTTCTTC. Amino acids: CAISEGGGSNNEQFF.

The chain links TRBV2 to TRBJ2-1, with D possibly being TRBD1 (6 bases). The V end lost 4 bases, the J end lost 6 bases, and 13 bases lay between the germline ends. The CDR3 is 14 residues long. Germline loops: CDR1 SNHLY, CDR2 FYNNEI. CDR3 protein: CASSVRGLGNEQFF. The CDR3 DNA follows: TGTGCCAGCAGTGTAAGGGGGTTAGGCAATGAGCAGTTCTTC.

The chain has TRBV7-6 and TRBJ2-1; D possibly corresponds to TRBD2 (6 bases). Germline V gene lookup returns CDR1 SGHVS and CDR2 FNYEAQ. V was pared by 0 bases and J by 0 bases, with 15 bases between. CDR3 length: 18 amino acids. CDR3 protein: CASSLASPRGSSYNEQFF. CDR3 DNA sequence: TGTGCCAGCAGCTTAGCTTCTCCTCGGGGGAGCTCCTACAATGAGCAGTTCTTC.

The chain has TRBV28 and TRBJ2-7; D gene uncertain. The CDR3 spans 14 residues. Germline values: CDR1 MDHEN, CDR2 SYDVKM. Trimming took off 5 bases at V and 5 bases at J, with 16 bases between the two ends. CDR3 amino acids: CASSPLEGLHEQYF. As DNA, the CDR3 is TGTGCCAGCAGTCCCCTCGAAGGGCTACACGAGCAGTACTTC.

V and J are TRBV5-6 and TRBJ1-1; D gene ambiguous. Looked up from germline, CDR1 is SGHDT and CDR2 is YYEEEE. The CDR3 extends over 14 amino acids. With 0 bases removed from V and 0 bases from J, the gap between germline ends came to 6 bases. CDR3: CASSLGALNTEAFF. Here the CDR3 DNA reads TGTGCCAGCAGCTTGGGGGCATTGAACACTGAAGCTTTCTTT.

The rearrangement joins TRBV27 to TRBJ1-1; 8 nucleotides line up with TRBD1. There are 15 residues in the CDR3. Germline CDR1 MNHEY, CDR2 SMNVEV (reference sequence). The J segment lost 0 bases and the V segment lost 4 bases, leaving 4 bases of the junction unmatched. CDR3 in DNA: TGTGCCAGCAGTTCCCGGACAGGGATGAACACTGAAGCTTTCTTT. It specifies CASSSRTGMNTEAFF.

The chain recombines TRBV10-3 with TRBJ2-3; unclear D gene. Trimming pared 0 bases from V and 0 bases from J, leaving 10 bases between. Germline assignment: CDR1 ENHRY and CDR2 SYGVKD. The CDR3 is 16 amino acids. CDR3 nucleotide sequence: TGTGCCATCAGTGAGTCGAGAGGTACTAGCACAGATACGCAGTATTTT. Translated: CAISESRGTSTDTQYF.

V and J are TRBV7-6 and TRBJ2-1, with 10 bases identical to TRBD1. The V and J ends lost 1 base and 4 bases, in that order; junction bases with no gene match: 10. CDR3 length equals 18 residues. Germline CDR1 reads SGHVS; CDR2 reads FNYEAQ. The CDR3 sequence: CASSLEVEDRGAYNEQFF. CDR3 bases: TGTGCCAGCAGCTTAGAAGTAGAGGACAGGGGGGCGTACAATGAGCAGTTCTTC. The full variable domain, its missing parts supplied by reference TRBV7-6 and TRBJ2-1, is GAGVSQSPRYKVTKRGQDVALRCDPISGHVSLYWYRQALGQGPEFLTYFNYEAQQDKSGLPNDRFSAERPEGSISTLTIQRTEQRDSAMYRCASSLEVEDRGAYNEQFFGPGTRLTVL.

The chain employs TRBV28 and TRBJ2-1; the match to TRBD1 covers 8 bases. Germline V gene data show CDR1 as MDHEN and CDR2 as SYDVKM. After removal of 6 bases from V and 5 bases from J, the junction contained 9 bases not matched to a gene. The CDR3 covers 15 residues. The chain's CDR3 is CASSTRGREHNEQFF. The CDR3 DNA sequence: TGTGCCAGCAGCACCAGGGGGCGGGAACACAATGAGCAGTTCTTC.

The V and J genes are TRBV27 and TRBJ2-2; no firm D call. The CDR3 sequence is 13 residues long. V was pared by 8 bases and J by 7 bases, with 14 bases between. CDR1 MNHEY and CDR2 SMNVEV come from the germline V gene (reference sequence). The CDR3 region has the DNA TGTGCCAGCGTGAGCCTTACGCACGGGGAGCTGTTTTTT. Protein sequence: CASVSLTHGELFF.

The chain carries TRBV6-4 and TRBJ2-3; 9 nucleotides match TRBD2. CDR1 is MRHNA and CDR2 is SNTAGT in the germline V gene. J lost 1 base, V lost 6 bases, and 5 bases had no gene match. The CDR3 has 15 amino acids. The CDR3 sequence is CASRPVAGGTDTQYF. CDR3 sequence (DNA): TGTGCCAGCAGGCCCGTAGCGGGGGGCACAGATACGCAGTATTTT.

The genes are TRBV7-2 and TRBJ2-3, with 11 bases matching TRBD2. The ends lost 1 base at V and 5 bases at J; junction bases unmatched: 5. The CDR3 loop spans 16 amino acids. Germline V gives CDR1 SGHTA, CDR2 FQGNSA. For the CDR3, the DNA is TGTGCCAGCAGCTTAGTTAGCGGGGGGGCCAGAGATACGCAGTATTTT. It codes for CASSLVSGGARDTQYF. The full variable domain, completed using reference TRBV7-2 and TRBJ2-3, is GAGVSQSPSNKVTEKGKDVELRCDPISGHTALYWYRQSLGQGLEFLIYFQGNSAPDKSGLPSDRFSAERTGGSVSTLTIQRTQQEDSAVYLCASSLVSGGARDTQYFGPGTRLTVL.

The chain links TRBV10-3 to TRBJ2-5; D tentatively reads TRBD1 or TRBD2 (5 bases each). The CDR3 spans 14 residues. V gave up 3 bases and J gave up 1 base, with 9 bases separating them. Per germline, CDR1 ENHRY and CDR2 SYGVKD. For the CDR3, the DNA is TGTGCCATCAGTGAACCAGGGAGCCAAGAGACCCAGTACTTC. Protein sequence: CAISEPGSQETQYF.

A note on this clone: Other nucleotide sequences in the sample specify the same CDR3. The rearrangement joins TRBV29-1 to TRBJ1-2; the D gene is possibly TRBD1 (6 bases). Trimming stripped 3 bases from V and 3 bases from J, with 11 bases between. CDR3 length equals 13 residues. In germline, CDR1 is SQVTM, CDR2 ANQGSEA. Here the CDR3 reads CSVEGRGYYGYTF. The CDR3 DNA sequence: TGCAGCGTTGAGGGCAGGGGATACTATGGCTACACCTTC.

V is TRBV4-3 and J is TRBJ2-3; TRBD2 matches at 8 bases. Germline V gene sequence: CDR1 LGHNA, CDR2 YSLEER. J was trimmed by 5 bases and V by 3 bases; bases with no gene match: 10. This CDR3 is 16 amino acids long. This CDR3 reads CASSQSQLAVEDTQYF. DNA of the CDR3: TGCGCCAGCAGCCAGAGTCAACTAGCGGTGGAAGATACGCAGTATTTT.

The V gene is TRBV7-6, the J gene TRBJ2-3; 7 nucleotides line up with TRBD1. Trimming cost V 3 bases and J 3 bases; bases outside gene matches: 3. The CDR3 length is 14 residues. Germline-derived CDR1 and CDR2 are SGHVS and FNYEAQ. In nucleotides, the CDR3 is TGTGCCAGCAGCTTTACAGGGGAAACAGATACGCAGTATTTT. Its translation is CASSFTGETDTQYF.